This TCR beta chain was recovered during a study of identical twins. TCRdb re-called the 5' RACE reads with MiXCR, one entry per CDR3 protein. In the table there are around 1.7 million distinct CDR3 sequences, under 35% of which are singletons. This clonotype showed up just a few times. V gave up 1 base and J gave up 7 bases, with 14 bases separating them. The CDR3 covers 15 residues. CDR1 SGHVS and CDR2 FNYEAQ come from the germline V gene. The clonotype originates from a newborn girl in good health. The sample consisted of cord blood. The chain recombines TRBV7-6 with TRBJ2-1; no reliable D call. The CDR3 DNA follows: TGTGCCAGCAGCTTAGATGGTTATTTTAAGAATGAGCAGTTCTTC. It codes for CASSLDGYFKNEQFF.